The T cell receptor beta chain described here comes from a study of blood T cell repertoires in COVID-19. The data were produced by immunoSEQ multiplex PCR, yet TCRdb's version contains in-frame clones alone and is incomplete. This sample has about 200,000 clones; 85% to 90% occur once, and the top ten carry 1.5% to 2%. V dropped 2 bases and J dropped 10; count of bases not matched to a gene: 7. This CDR3 comprises 13 residues. CDR1 is MGHRA and CDR2 is YSYEKL in the germline V gene. Input material: peripheral blood. This receptor was taken from a man between 18 and 35 years old with active or convalescent COVID-19. The gene calls are TRBV4-1 and TRBJ1-2, with 7 bases fitting TRBD1. CDR3 DNA sequence: TGCGCCAGCAGCCAACAGGGGGAAGGGTCCTACACCTTC. Its translation: CASSQQGEGSYTF.